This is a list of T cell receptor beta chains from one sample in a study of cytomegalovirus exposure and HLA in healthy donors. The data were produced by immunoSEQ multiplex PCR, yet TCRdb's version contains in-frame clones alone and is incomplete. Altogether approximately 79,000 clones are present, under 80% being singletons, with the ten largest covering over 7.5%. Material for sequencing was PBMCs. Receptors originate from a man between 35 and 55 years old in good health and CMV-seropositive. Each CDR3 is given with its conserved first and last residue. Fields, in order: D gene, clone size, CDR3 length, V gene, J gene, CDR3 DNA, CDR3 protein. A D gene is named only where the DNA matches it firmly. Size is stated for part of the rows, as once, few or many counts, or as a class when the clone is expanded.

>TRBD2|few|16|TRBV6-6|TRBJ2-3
TGTGCCAGCAGTTATGGGTTGGTAGCGGGAGCAGATACGCAGTATTTT
CASSYGLVAGADTQYF
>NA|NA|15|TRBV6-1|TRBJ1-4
TGTGCCAGCAGACTGACAGCTGCAACTAATGAAAAACTGTTTTTT
CASRLTAATNEKLFF
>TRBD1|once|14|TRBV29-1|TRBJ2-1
TGCAGCGCTCAACAGGGGGCGACCTACAATGAGCAGTTCTTC
CSAQQGATYNEQFF
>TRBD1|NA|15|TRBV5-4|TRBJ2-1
TGTGCCAGCAGCTTCGACAGGGGTGTTTCATATGAGCAGTTCTTC
CASSFDRGVSYEQFF
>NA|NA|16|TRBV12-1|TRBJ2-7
TGTGCCAGCAGTCCAACAGTACTTCCAATTAACTACGAGCAGTACTTC
CASSPTVLPINYEQYF
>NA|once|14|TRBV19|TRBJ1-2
TGTGCCAGTAAGACAGACAGCCTCAACTATGGCTACACCTTC
CASKTDSLNYGYTF
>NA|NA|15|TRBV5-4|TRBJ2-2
TGTGCCAGCAGCTTCGCTACCCTAAATACCGGGGAGCTGTTTTTT
CASSFATLNTGELFF
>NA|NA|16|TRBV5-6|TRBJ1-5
TGTGCCAGCAGCGCGGGTCGGGGATATAGCAATCAGCCCCAGCATTTT
CASSAGRGYSNQPQHF
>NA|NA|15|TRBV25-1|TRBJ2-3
TGTGCCAGCAGTGAAGGCGACGGGGGAGGAGATACGCAGTATTTT
CASSEGDGGGDTQYF
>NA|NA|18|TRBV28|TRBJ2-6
TGTGCCAGCAGTTTGCAAGCGATGGGGGCGACTGGGGCCAACGTCCTGACTTTC
CASSLQAMGATGANVLTF
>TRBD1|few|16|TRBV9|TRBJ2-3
TGTGCCAGCAGCGTGGGGGATGGGACAGGGGGCGATACGCAGTATTTT
CASSVGDGTGGDTQYF
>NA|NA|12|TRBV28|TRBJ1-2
TGTGCCAGCGAAACGAGTAACTATGGCTACACCTTC
CASETSNYGYTF
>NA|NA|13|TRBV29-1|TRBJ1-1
TGCAGCGTTGAGGGAGGGTTAAACACTGAAGCTTTCTTT
CSVEGGLNTEAFF
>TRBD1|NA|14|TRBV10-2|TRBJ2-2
TGCGCCAGCAGGGGACAGGGGAACACCGGGGAGCTGTTTTTT
CASRGQGNTGELFF
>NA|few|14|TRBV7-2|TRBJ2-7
TGTGCCAGCAGCTTTCAGGGTGGCGCCTACGAGCAGTACTTC
CASSFQGGAYEQYF
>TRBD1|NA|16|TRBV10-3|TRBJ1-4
TGTGCCATCAGTGAGTCCAAGGGACAGGGCGGCGAAAAACTGTTTTTT
CAISESKGQGGEKLFF
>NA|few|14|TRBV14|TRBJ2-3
TGTGCCAGCAGCCGCGTTGCGGGCACAGATACGCAGTATTTT
CASSRVAGTDTQYF
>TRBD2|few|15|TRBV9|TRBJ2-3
TGTGCCAGCAGTCCGGGACTAGCGGGAGCAGATACGCAGTATTTT
CASSPGLAGADTQYF
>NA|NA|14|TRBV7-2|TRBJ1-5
TGTGCCAGCACCCCCACACCGAGCAATCAGCCCCAGCATTTT
CASTPTPSNQPQHF
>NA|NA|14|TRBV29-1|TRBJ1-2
TGCAGCGTTTTAATCGTGGGCAGTTCCTATGGCTACACCTTC
CSVLIVGSSYGYTF
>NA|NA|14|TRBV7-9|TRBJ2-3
TGTGCCAGCAGCTTAGGGGGCGAGGCAGATACGCAGTATTTT
CASSLGGEADTQYF
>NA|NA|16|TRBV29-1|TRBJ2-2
TGCAGCGTCATCGAGAACAGGTTTTCGAACACCGGGGAGCTGTTTTTT
CSVIENRFSNTGELFF